One and the same sample provided the 32 T cell receptor beta chains below, sequenced in a study of T cell responses to AZD1222 COVID-19 vaccine. Profiled with immunoSEQ multiplex PCR; TCRdb holds only in-frame clones, not every one. The sample gives roughly 70,000 clones, 79% of which show up once; approximately 23% is in the top ten. Sequences were derived from peripheral blood, sampled on day 0 of MenACWY control vaccination. All receptors derive from an adult in good health.

The chain has TRBV4-1 and TRBJ2-1; D possibly corresponds to TRBD2 (5 bases). CDR1 and CDR2 from the germline V gene are MGHRA and YSYEKL. The ends were cut back, 3 bases at V and 6 bases at J, with 15 bases in the middle. This CDR3 is 15 amino acids long. The CDR3 nucleotides read TGCGCCAGCAGCCACCCCGGACTTGTCCCCAATGAGCAGTTCTTC. It specifies CASSHPGLVPNEQFF.

This rearrangement joins TRBV21-1 to TRBJ1-1. TRBV21-1 represents a pseudogene. There are 16 residues in the CDR3. CDR3 loop: CASSNCGGGMNTEAFF. The CDR3 DNA reads TGTGCCAGCAGCAATTGTGGAGGTGGGATGAACACTGAAGCTTTCTTT.

The chain employs TRBV15 and TRBJ2-3; D possibly uses TRBD1 or TRBD2 (7 bases each). Between the trimmed V and J ends, which lost 0 bases and 3 bases, there was a span of 22 bases. There are 19 residues in the CDR3. Germline CDR1 is LNHNV and CDR2 is YYDKDF (reference sequence). CDR3 region: CATSRDPPLGGGATDTQYF. CDR3 coding DNA: TGTGCCACCAGCAGAGATCCGCCCTTGGGAGGGGGCGCGACAGATACGCAGTATTTT.

V is TRBV30 and J is TRBJ1-2; 8 bases map to TRBD1. Germline CDR1 is GTSNPN and CDR2 is SVGIG (reference sequence). This CDR3 region has 11 residues. V dropped 5 bases and J dropped 4; count of bases not matched to a gene: 0. The CDR3 DNA reads TGTGCCTGGGGACAGGGCTATGGCTACACCTTC. Translating it yields CAWGQGYGYTF.

The chain has TRBV7-9 and TRBJ2-2, with 7 bases fitting TRBD2. V was clipped by 5 bases and J by 3 bases; unmatched bases: 9. Germline assignment: CDR1 SEHNR and CDR2 FQNEAQ (reference sequence). CDR3 size: 16 residues. The CDR3 DNA follows: TGTGCCAGCAGCACTAGACTAGCTACTCACACCGGGGAGCTGTTTTTT. Amino acids: CASSTRLATHTGELFF.

The chain links TRBV5-3 to TRBJ1-5, with D tentatively TRBD1 (5 bases). TRBV5-3 belongs to the ORF category, with a function that is uncertain. The CDR3 has 19 residues. Trimming took 3 bases from V and 3 from J, leaving 25 bases between them. The CDR3 coding sequence is TGTGCCAGAAGCTCCCCACCTCGGGGCTCCTCCCGGATCAATCAGCCCCAGCATTTT. It translates to CARSSPPRGSSRINQPQHF.

The V and J genes are TRBV5-6 and TRBJ1-3; D ambiguous. Germline V gene lookup returns CDR1 SGHDT and CDR2 YYEEEE. The V gene lost 6 bases and the J gene lost 9 bases, with 16 bases spanning the gap. The CDR3 has 13 residues. This CDR3 is CASNERASSTIYF. The CDR3 nucleotides are TGTGCCAGCAACGAGAGAGCCAGCAGCACCATATATTTT.

To note about this clone: At the DNA level, this CDR3 is encoded by other sequences in the same sample as well. CDR3 sequence: CASSLGSYEQYF. CDR3 in DNA: TGTGCCAGCAGCTTAGGCTCCTACGAGCAGTACTTC. The V gene is TRBV7-9, the J gene TRBJ2-7, with D unresolved. The CDR3 consists of 12 residues. With 1 base removed from V and 0 bases from J, the gap between germline ends came to 1 base. Germline V gene data show CDR1 as SEHNR and CDR2 as FQNEAQ (reference sequence).

This sequence joins TRBV6-5 and TRBJ1-6; TRBD1 might be the D (5 bases). Between the trimmed V and J ends, which lost 7 bases and 7 bases, there was a span of 11 bases. Germline CDR1 reads MNHEY; CDR2 reads SVGAGI. The CDR3 covers 13 residues. The CDR3 sequence: CASTSRGNSPLHF. The CDR3, as DNA: TGTGCCAGCACAAGTAGGGGAAATTCACCCCTCCACTTT.

The genes are TRBV30 and TRBJ1-2, with a tentative D call TRBD1 (6 bases). CDR1 and CDR2 from the germline V gene are GTSNPN and SVGIG (reference sequence). CDR3 length: 12 residues. Deletions cut 1 base from V and 10 bases from J, with 13 bases between. CDR3 protein: CAWSAEGTLYTF. The DNA for the CDR3 is TGTGCCTGGAGTGCCGAAGGGACACTCTACACCTTC. The complete variable domain, with remaining parts taken from reference TRBV30 and TRBJ1-2, reads SQTIHQWPATLVQPVGSPLSLECTVEGTSNPNLYWYRQAAGRGLQLLFYSVGIGQISSEVPQNLSASRPQDRQFILSSKKLLLSDSGFYLCAWSAEGTLYTFGSGTRLTVV.

The rearrangement uses TRBV20-1 and TRBJ2-7, with 7 bases lining up with TRBD2. V shed 3 bases and J 6 bases; nucleotides not matched to a gene: 8. Germline CDR1 reads DFQATT; CDR2 reads SNEGSKA (reference sequence). This CDR3 contains 13 residues. The DNA for the CDR3 is TGCAGTGCTAGTCAACTAGCGAAGCGCGAGCAGTACTTC. It translates to CSASQLAKREQYF.

This clone has only one observation. The J gene is TRBJ2-1, the V gene TRBV10-3; the match to TRBD2 covers 10 bases. V lost 2 bases, J lost 7 bases, and 8 bases stayed unmatched. The CDR3 covers 16 residues. From germline, CDR1 is ENHRY and CDR2 SYGVKD. CDR3 sequence reads: CAISETASGGRNEQFF. In DNA form, the CDR3 reads TGTGCCATCAGTGAGACGGCTAGCGGGGGACGGAATGAGCAGTTCTTC.

V usage is TRBV19 and J usage is TRBJ2-2; 9 bases fit TRBD2. CDR1 and CDR2 (germline): LNHDA, SQIVND (reference sequence). The CDR3 has 15 amino acids. J gave up 3 bases and V 5 bases, and 4 bases lay outside the gene matches. The CDR3 protein is CASSASGTDTGELFF. CDR3 sequence (DNA): TGTGCCAGTAGTGCTAGCGGGACGGACACCGGGGAGCTGTTTTTT.

The genes are TRBV9 and TRBJ2-2; D might be TRBD2 (5 bases). CDR1 and CDR2 (germline): SGDLS, YYNGEE. The CDR3 contains 14 residues. The V gene lost 2 bases and the J gene lost 0 bases, with 5 bases spanning the gap. CDR3 amino acids: CASSVSANTGELFF. The CDR3 DNA sequence: TGTGCCAGCAGCGTTAGCGCGAACACCGGGGAGCTGTTTTTT. The full variable domain, in which reference TRBV9 and TRBJ2-2 provide the parts outside the CDR3, is DSGVTQTPKHLITATGQRVTLRCSPRSGDLSVYWYQQSLDQGLQFLIQYYNGEERAKGNILERFSAQQFPDLHSELNLSSLELGDSALYFCASSVSANTGELFFGEGSRLTVL.

This clone was found once. V is TRBV21-1 and J is TRBJ2-7; TRBD1 is the table's D call, not checked against the DNA. TRBV21-1 is a known pseudogene. The CDR3 has 15 amino acids. Here the CDR3 DNA reads TGTGCCAGCAGCAAAGATCTGGGGGCAAGCTACGAGCAGTACTTC. This codes for CASSKDLGASYEQYF.

The chain uses TRBV2 and TRBJ1-2; the match to TRBD1 covers 9 bases. J gave up 4 bases and V 5 bases, and 2 bases lay outside the gene matches. CDR3 size: 13 residues. Germline CDR1 is SNHLY and CDR2 is FYNNEI. CDR3 sequence reads: CASSRTGVYGYTF. The CDR3 DNA follows: TGTGCCAGCAGTCGGACAGGGGTCTATGGCTACACCTTC.

By share, this clone ranks as medium-sized (0.01 to 0.1%). The J gene is TRBJ2-7, the V gene TRBV18; weak D call: TRBD1 (5 bases). Germline CDR1 is KGHSH and CDR2 is LQKENI. The CDR3 consists of 13 residues. Trimming left V 2 bases short and J 3 bases short, with 8 bases between. The CDR3 loop reads CASSPGANYEQYF. CDR3 coding DNA: TGTGCCAGCTCACCAGGGGCTAACTACGAGCAGTACTTC. Filled out from reference TRBV18 and TRBJ2-7, the complete variable domain reads NAGVMQNPRHLVRRRGQEARLRCSPMKGHSHVYWYRQLPEEGLKFMVYLQKENIIDESGMPKERFSAEFPKEGPSILRIQQVVRGDSAAYFCASSPGANYEQYFGPGTRLTVT.

The genes are TRBV7-9 and TRBJ2-5; TRBD2 aligns across 10 bases. Germline values: CDR1 SEHNR, CDR2 FQNEAQ (reference sequence). The J segment lost 4 bases and the V segment lost 4 bases, leaving 3 bases of the junction unmatched. This CDR3 contains 14 residues. CDR3 sequence: CASSSWTSGETQYF. The CDR3 DNA sequence: TGTGCCAGCAGCTCCTGGACTAGCGGAGAGACCCAGTACTTC.

The chain is built from TRBV27 and TRBJ1-2; D possibly corresponds to TRBD1 (5 bases). Trimming cost V 3 bases and J 7 bases, with 12 bases left between them. This CDR3 has 13 amino acids. Germline CDR1 is MNHEY and CDR2 is SMNVEV (reference sequence). CDR3 protein: CASSFAGQIGYTF. DNA for the CDR3: TGTGCCAGCAGTTTCGCGGGGCAAATTGGCTACACCTTC.

This clone was picked up one time. V is TRBV28 and J is TRBJ1-5, with 7 bases lining up with TRBD1. Per germline, CDR1 MDHEN and CDR2 SYDVKM. V was clipped by 6 bases and J by 4 bases; unmatched bases: 3. The CDR3 runs 13 residues. CDR3 amino acids: CASRPQGNQPQHF. The CDR3 coding sequence is TGTGCCAGCAGGCCACAGGGGAATCAGCCCCAGCATTTT.

The chain employs TRBV27 and TRBJ2-1, with 11 bases identical to TRBD2. Germline CDR1 is MNHEY and CDR2 is SMNVEV (reference sequence). V lost 5 bases, J lost 4 bases, and 4 bases stayed unmatched. This CDR3 has 15 residues. As DNA, the CDR3 is TGTGCCAGCAGTCTTAGCGGGGGGGCTTACAATGAGCAGTTCTTC. The encoded protein is CASSLSGGAYNEQFF.

The rearrangement uses TRBV9 and TRBJ2-2; D call uncertain. Germline CDR1 SGDLS, CDR2 YYNGEE. This CDR3 has 14 amino acids. Trimming cost V 2 bases and J 3 bases, with 8 bases left between them. The CDR3 coding sequence is TGTGCCAGCAGCGTGGGCACGGACACCGGGGAGCTGTTTTTT. Amino acid sequence: CASSVGTDTGELFF.

The chain couples TRBV19 to TRBJ2-2; a possible D gene is TRBD1 (5 bases). V was clipped by 5 bases and J by 1 base, with 8 bases between them. CDR1 is LNHDA, CDR2 SQIVND, per germline (reference sequence). This CDR3 spans 14 amino acids. The CDR3 protein is CASSSGMNTGELFF. The CDR3 bases are TGTGCCAGTAGTTCAGGGATGAACACCGGGGAGCTGTTTTTT.

This clone turned up a few times. The genes are TRBV2 and TRBJ2-2; 9 bases match TRBD1. CDR3 length: 13 residues. The trim removed 6 bases at V and 5 bases at J, leaving 1 base unmatched. Germline V gives CDR1 SNHLY, CDR2 FYNNEI. The CDR3 DNA is TGTGCCAGCAGAGACAGGGGGACCGGGGAGCTGTTTTTT. Protein: CASRDRGTGELFF.

CDR3 sequence: CASSPISGGILYEQYF. The CDR3 region has the DNA TGTGCCAGCAGTCCGATTAGCGGGGGGATCTTGTACGAGCAGTACTTC. The rearrangement joins TRBV7-2 to TRBJ2-7; 10 nucleotides agree with TRBD2. Looked up from germline, CDR1 is SGHTA and CDR2 is FQGNSA. This CDR3 comprises 16 residues. Trimming took 6 bases from V and 4 from J; bases not matched to a gene: 12.

The rearrangement links TRBV5-6 to TRBJ2-4; either TRBD1 or TRBD2 may supply D (6 bases each). This CDR3 is built from 17 residues. Trimming took 4 bases from V and 0 from J, leaving 17 bases between them. The germline V gene encodes CDR1 SGHDT and CDR2 YYEEEE. The CDR3 loop reads CASSPLRGGKAKNIQYF. The CDR3 DNA reads TGTGCCAGCAGCCCCCTCAGGGGAGGCAAAGCCAAAAACATTCAGTACTTC.

This clone was detected only a few times. The rearrangement joins TRBV7-8 to TRBJ2-3; 8 bases align to TRBD2. V lost 5 bases, J lost 1 base, and 8 bases stayed unmatched. Germline V lookup: CDR1 SGHVS, CDR2 FQNEAQ. CDR3 length: 16 amino acids. CDR3 coding DNA: TGTGCCAGCAGCCCCCCGCTGCGGGAGGGCACAGATACGCAGTATTTT. It is translated as CASSPPLREGTDTQYF.

This clone has only a few counts. The chain employs TRBV6-6 and TRBJ2-1; 10 nucleotides line up with TRBD2. The CDR3 is 14 residues long. V was clipped by 6 bases and J by 15 bases; unmatched bases: 14. Germline lookup yields CDR1 MNHNY and CDR2 SVGAGI (reference sequence). The CDR3 DNA reads TGTGCCAGCAGCCTAGTTAGCGGGGGGAAGCTGAGGTTCTTC. This gives the protein CASSLVSGGKLRFF.

The chain links TRBV4-1 to TRBJ1-4; 7 bases line up with TRBD1. Germline V gene lookup returns CDR1 MGHRA and CDR2 YSYEKL. V lost 4 bases, J lost 2 bases, and 4 bases stayed unmatched. The CDR3 consists of 15 residues. CDR3 loop: CASSPKQGTNEKLFF. The CDR3 DNA reads as TGCGCCAGCAGCCCAAAACAGGGGACTAATGAAAAACTGTTTTTT.

The chain employs TRBV14 and TRBJ1-6; 7 bases line up with TRBD1. V trimming: 6 bases; J trimming: 6 bases; junction bases outside the gene matches: 5. CDR1 and CDR2 (germline): SGHDN, FVKESK. CDR3 length equals 14 residues. DNA for the CDR3: TGTGCCAGCAGGAAAGGGACAGCTAATTCACCCCTCCACTTT. Translating it yields CASRKGTANSPLHF.

This clone has just one count. The chain combines TRBV3-1 (or the pseudogene TRBV3-2) with TRBJ2-7, with D perhaps TRBD1 (6 bases). The CDR3 sequence is 17 residues long. Trimming left V 0 bases short and J 0 bases short, with 15 bases between. Per germline, CDR1 LGHDT and CDR2 YNNKEL (reference sequence). The CDR3 DNA is TGTGCCAGCAGCCAAGATCTTTTCGGACAGCGCTCCTACGAGCAGTACTTC. This gives the protein CASSQDLFGQRSYEQYF.

This chain uses TRBV15 with TRBJ1-4; D is undetermined. Germline CDR1 and CDR2: LNHNV and YYDKDF (reference sequence). Trimming took off 0 bases at V and 8 bases at J, with 7 bases between the two ends. The CDR3 is 13 residues long. The CDR3 DNA sequence: TGTGCCACCAGCAGAGATAGGTGGGAAAAACTGTTTTTT. Its protein product is CATSRDRWEKLFF. Using reference TRBV15 and TRBJ1-4 for the parts outside the CDR3, the full variable domain is DAMVIQNPRYQVTQFGKPVTLSCSQTLNHNVMYWYQQKSSQAPKLLFHYYDKDFNNEADTPDNFQSRRPNTSFCFLDIRSPGLGDTAMYLCATSRDRWEKLFFGSGTQLSVL.